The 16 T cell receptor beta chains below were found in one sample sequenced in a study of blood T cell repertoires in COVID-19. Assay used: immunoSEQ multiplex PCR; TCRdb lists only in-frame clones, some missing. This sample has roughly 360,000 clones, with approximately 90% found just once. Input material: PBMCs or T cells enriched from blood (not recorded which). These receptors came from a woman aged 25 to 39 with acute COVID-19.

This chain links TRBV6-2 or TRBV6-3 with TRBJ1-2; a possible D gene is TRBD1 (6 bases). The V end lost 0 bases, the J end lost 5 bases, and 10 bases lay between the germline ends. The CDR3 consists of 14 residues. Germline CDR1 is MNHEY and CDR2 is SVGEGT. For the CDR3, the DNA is TGTGCCAGCAGTTACTCCAGGGGCAGGTATGGCTACACCTTC. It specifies CASSYSRGRYGYTF.

DNA for the CDR3: TGTGCCAGCAGTTACTCGGTATCGGGGGGTAGTGAAGCTTTCTTT. Residues: CASSYSVSGGSEAFF. The J gene is TRBJ1-1, the V gene TRBV6-5; D is possibly TRBD1 (5 bases). With 0 bases removed from V and 7 bases from J, the gap between germline ends came to 15 bases. The CDR3 consists of 15 residues. The germline V gene encodes CDR1 MNHEY and CDR2 SVGAGI.

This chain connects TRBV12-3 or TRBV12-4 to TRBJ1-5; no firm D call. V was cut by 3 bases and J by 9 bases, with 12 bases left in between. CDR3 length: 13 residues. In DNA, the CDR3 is TGTGCCAGCAGTTTGAGCCCAAGAGGGCCCCAGCATTTT. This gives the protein CASSLSPRGPQHF.

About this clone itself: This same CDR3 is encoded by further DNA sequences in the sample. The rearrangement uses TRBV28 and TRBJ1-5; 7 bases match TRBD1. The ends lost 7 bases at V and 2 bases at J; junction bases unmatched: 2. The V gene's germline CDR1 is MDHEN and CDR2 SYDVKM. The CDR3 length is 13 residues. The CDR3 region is CASTTGGNQPQHF. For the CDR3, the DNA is TGTGCCAGCACAACAGGGGGCAATCAGCCCCAGCATTTT.

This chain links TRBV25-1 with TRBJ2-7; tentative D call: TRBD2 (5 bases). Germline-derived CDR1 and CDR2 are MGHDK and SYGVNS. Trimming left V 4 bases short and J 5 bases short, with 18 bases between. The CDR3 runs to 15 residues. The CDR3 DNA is TGTGCCAGCAGTGGGTGGACGGTTCTCGGGGACGAGCAGTACTTC. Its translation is CASSGWTVLGDEQYF.

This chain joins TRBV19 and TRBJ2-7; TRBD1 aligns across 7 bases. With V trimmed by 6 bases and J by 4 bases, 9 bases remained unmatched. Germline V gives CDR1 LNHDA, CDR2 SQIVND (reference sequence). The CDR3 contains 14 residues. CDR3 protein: CASSLRQGSYEQYF. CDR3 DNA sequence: TGTGCCAGTAGCCTAAGACAGGGTAGTTACGAGCAGTACTTC.

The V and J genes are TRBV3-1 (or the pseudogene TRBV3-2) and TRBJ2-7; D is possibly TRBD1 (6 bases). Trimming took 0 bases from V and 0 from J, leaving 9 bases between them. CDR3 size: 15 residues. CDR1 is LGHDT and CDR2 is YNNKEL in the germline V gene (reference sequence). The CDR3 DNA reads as TGTGCCAGCAGCCAAGACCCGACAGGCTCCTACGAGCAGTACTTC. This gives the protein CASSQDPTGSYEQYF.

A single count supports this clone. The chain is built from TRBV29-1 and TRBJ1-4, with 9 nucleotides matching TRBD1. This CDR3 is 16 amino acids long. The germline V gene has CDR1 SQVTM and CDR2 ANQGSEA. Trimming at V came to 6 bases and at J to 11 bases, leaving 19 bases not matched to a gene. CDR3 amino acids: CSVQTGTTGGLSKLFF. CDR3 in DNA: TGCAGCGTCCAAACGGGGACCACAGGGGGCTTATCTAAACTGTTTTTT.

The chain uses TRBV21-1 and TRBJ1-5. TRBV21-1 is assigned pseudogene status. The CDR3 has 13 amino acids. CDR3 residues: CASSKAPVQPQHF. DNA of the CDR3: TGTGCCAGCAGCAAAGCTCCGGTTCAGCCCCAGCATTTT.

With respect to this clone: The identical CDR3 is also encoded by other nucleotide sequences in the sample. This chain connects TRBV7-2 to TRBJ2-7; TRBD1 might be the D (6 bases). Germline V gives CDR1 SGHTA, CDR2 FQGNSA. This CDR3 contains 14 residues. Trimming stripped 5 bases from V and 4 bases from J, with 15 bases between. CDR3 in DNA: TGTGCCAGCAGCCCCGGAACAGGGACATACGAGCAGTACTTC. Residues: CASSPGTGTYEQYF.

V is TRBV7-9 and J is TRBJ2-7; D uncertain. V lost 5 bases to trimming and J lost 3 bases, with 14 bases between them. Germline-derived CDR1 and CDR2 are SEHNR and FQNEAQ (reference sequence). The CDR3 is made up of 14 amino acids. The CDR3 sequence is CASSTDPTGYEQYF. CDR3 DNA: TGTGCCAGCAGCACCGACCCTACGGGCTACGAGCAGTACTTC.

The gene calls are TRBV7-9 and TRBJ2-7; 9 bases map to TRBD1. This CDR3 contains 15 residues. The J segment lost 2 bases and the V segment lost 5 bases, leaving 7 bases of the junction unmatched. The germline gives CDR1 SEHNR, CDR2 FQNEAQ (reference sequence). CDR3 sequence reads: CASSPGTGFTYEQYF. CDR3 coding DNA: TGTGCCAGCAGCCCCGGGACAGGGTTTACCTACGAGCAGTACTTC.

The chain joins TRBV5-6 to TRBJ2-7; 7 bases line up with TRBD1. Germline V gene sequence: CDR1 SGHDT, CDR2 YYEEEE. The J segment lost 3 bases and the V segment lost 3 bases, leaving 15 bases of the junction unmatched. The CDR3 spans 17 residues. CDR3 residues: CASSSLLEQGTIYEQYF. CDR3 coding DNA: TGTGCCAGCAGCTCCTTGCTAGAACAGGGGACCATCTACGAGCAGTACTTC. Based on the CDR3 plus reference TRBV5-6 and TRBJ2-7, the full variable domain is DAGVTQSPTHLIKTRGQQVTLRCSPKSGHDTVSWYQQALGQGPQFIFQYYEEEERQRGNFPDRFSGHQFPNYSSELNVNALLLGDSALYLCASSSLLEQGTIYEQYFGPGTRLTVT.

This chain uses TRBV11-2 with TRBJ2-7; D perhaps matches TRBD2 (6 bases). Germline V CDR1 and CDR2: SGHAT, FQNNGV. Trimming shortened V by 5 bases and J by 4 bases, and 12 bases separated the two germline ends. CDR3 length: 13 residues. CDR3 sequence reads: CASSRGGAYEQYF. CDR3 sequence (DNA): TGTGCCAGCAGCCGAGGCGGGGCTTACGAGCAGTACTTC.

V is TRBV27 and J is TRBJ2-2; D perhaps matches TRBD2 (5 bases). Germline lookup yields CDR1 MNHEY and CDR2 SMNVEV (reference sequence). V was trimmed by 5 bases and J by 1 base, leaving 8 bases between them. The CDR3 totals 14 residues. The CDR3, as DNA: TGTGCCAGCAGTCATCGGGGGAACACCGGGGAGCTGTTTTTT. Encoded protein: CASSHRGNTGELFF.

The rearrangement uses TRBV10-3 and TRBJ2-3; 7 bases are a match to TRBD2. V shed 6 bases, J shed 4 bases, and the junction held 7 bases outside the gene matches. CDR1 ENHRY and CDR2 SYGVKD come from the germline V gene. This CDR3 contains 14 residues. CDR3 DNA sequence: TGTGCCATCAGCAGCGGGGTCATTGCAGATACGCAGTATTTT. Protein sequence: CAISSGVIADTQYF.